This T cell receptor (beta chain) was retrieved from a study of beta chain features in type 1 diabetes. The wider study: No age, gender or cell yield differences were seen between patients and healthy donors. Notes on the study in general: PCR, the amplification step, might favor shorter templates, equally in patients and controls. Among patients with Type 1 diabetes, TCRB CDR3s were moderately but significantly shorter in every one of the four CD4+ subsets. HLA effects on TCRB rearrangement stayed unresolved here. The naive, central memory and Treg TCRB repertoires looked more alike in patients than they did in healthy donors.

Investigators reverse transcribed all isolated RNA, so they sequenced expressed TCRB transcripts. Sequencing used immunoSEQ multiplex PCR; TCRdb keeps in-frame clones, though not all of them. The data show some 150,000 clones, about 13% seen once. Looked up from germline, CDR1 is SNHLY and CDR2 is FYNNEI. The CDR3 extends over 16 amino acids. J gave up 6 bases and V 6 bases, and 13 bases lay outside the gene matches. This clone has just a few counts. Its antigen is currently unknown. Sequenced material: central memory CD4+ T cells from blood. The gene calls are TRBV2 and TRBJ2-3; 9 bases are a match to TRBD1. This TCR came from a man in his late teens or twenties with type 1 diabetes. Here the CDR3 DNA reads TGTGCCAGCAGGGAACAGGGGGCTCTCATATACGATACGCAGTATTTT. It codes for CASREQGALIYDTQYF.